Listed here is a single T cell receptor beta chain. Authors' data handling: Reference gene primer amplification in the assay estimated nucleated cell counts. Only in-frame clones appear in the TCRdb table, and some are missing; sequencing was by immunoSEQ multiplex PCR. That table furnishes V, J and clone size, whereas the DNA furnished D and trimming. The sample has about 60,000 clones; about 80% are singletons. The data originate from a study of blood T cell repertoires in COVID-19. Study information: Researchers got acute and convalescent COVID-19 samples from the United States, Italy and Spain. Sources were T cells, B-cell-depleted T cells, or PBMCs; the material itself was cDNA or gDNA.

After removal of 1 base from V and 4 bases from J, the junction contained 4 bases not matched to a gene. The germline CDR1 and CDR2 sequences are SGHTA and FQGNSA. The CDR3 has 15 residues. The chain is built from TRBV7-2 and TRBJ2-1; 7 nucleotides agree with TRBD2. The origin of this receptor is a man aged 55 to 70 with acute or convalescent COVID-19. Sequencing input: peripheral blood. For the CDR3, the DNA is TGTGCCAGCAGCTTAGGTGGCGGGGGTTACAATGAGCAGTTCTTC. Translation gives CASSLGGGGYNEQFF.